The present entry profiles one T cell receptor beta chain with its context. Authors' analysis steps: Amplification with reference gene primers provided the estimates of nucleated cell counts. Produced via immunoSEQ multiplex PCR; TCRdb's table is partial and in-frame only. V and J calls and clone size follow that table, whereas D and trimming were derived from the DNA. Of about 150,000 clones in the sample, approximately 84% were seen once. The data stem from a study of blood T cell repertoires in COVID-19. Study in general: The study drew acute and convalescent COVID-19 samples from the United States, Italy and Spain. T cells, B-cell-depleted T cells, or PBMCs provided the cDNA or gDNA that served as material.

The CDR3 extends over 13 amino acids. The germline V gene encodes CDR1 MDHEN and CDR2 SYDVKM. J was trimmed by 6 bases and V by 4 bases; bases with no gene match: 6. This rearrangement joins TRBV28 to TRBJ2-7, with 7 bases matching TRBD2. Sequencing was performed on peripheral blood. The source of this sequence is a man aged 18 to 29 with active or convalescent COVID-19. The CDR3 protein is CASSSTGTTEQYF. The CDR3 DNA reads TGTGCCAGCAGTTCTACCGGGACTACCGAGCAGTACTTC.